The 19 T cell receptor beta chains presented below share a single source sample, sequenced in a study of vaccination effects on CD4 cells after COVID-19. Antigen-specific CD4+ T cells were expanded with viral peptide pools in the ViraFEST assay before sequencing. On day 10 of culture, CD4+ T cells were separated out. None of the vaccinated had previously contracted SARS-CoV-2, and their nucleocapsid antibodies tested negative. Their antigens are not known. Assay: immunoSEQ multiplex PCR; the TCRdb copy retains only in-frame clones and omits some. The table has around 71,000 clones, over 65% seen once. The sample was CD4+ T cells from PBMCs cultured with HCoV-OC43 spike peptides, taken before COVID-19 vaccination. The subset was: HCoV-OC43 spike overlapping peptide pool stimulation. The receptors derive from a human donor who received a COVID-19 vaccine.

This chain joins TRBV5-1 and TRBJ2-1, with 8 nucleotides matching TRBD1. The CDR3 has 15 residues. V gave up 4 bases and J gave up 6 bases; unmatched junction bases: 9. In germline, CDR1 is SGHRS, CDR2 YFSETQ. The CDR3 DNA sequence: TGCGCCAGCAGCATTCAGACAGGGGACAGCAATGAGCAGTTCTTC. Residues: CASSIQTGDSNEQFF.

This chain joins TRBV20-1 and TRBJ1-5; D remains ambiguous. This CDR3 region has 11 residues. The germline gives CDR1 DFQATT, CDR2 SNEGSKA (reference sequence). V shed 0 bases and J shed 10 bases, with 7 bases lying between them. CDR3 DNA: TGCAGTGCTAGAGATTGGGGTCCCCAGCATTTT. This encodes CSARDWGPQHF.

This chain uses TRBV6-5 with TRBJ2-5; the D is unclear. Germline values: CDR1 MNHEY, CDR2 SVGAGI. V lost 5 bases, J lost 1 base, and 11 bases lay in between. The CDR3 consists of 14 residues. CDR3 amino acids: CASSPPGPQETQYF. The CDR3, as DNA: TGTGCCAGCAGTCCACCCGGGCCCCAAGAGACCCAGTACTTC.

V and J are TRBV2 and TRBJ2-4, with a weak D call TRBD2 (5 bases). Germline-derived CDR1 and CDR2 are SNHLY and FYNNEI. V lost 4 bases and J 9 bases, leaving 13 bases between the germline ends. CDR3 length equals 13 residues. The CDR3 is CASSVEGSGIQYF. DNA of the CDR3: TGTGCCAGCAGTGTTGAGGGAAGCGGCATTCAGTACTTC.

A few counts support this clone. The V gene is TRBV3-1 (or the pseudogene TRBV3-2), the J gene TRBJ1-2; D gene unclear. V was trimmed by 0 bases and J by 8 bases, leaving 10 bases between them. CDR3 length: 13 amino acids. Germline lookup yields CDR1 LGHDT and CDR2 YNNKEL (reference sequence). CDR3 in DNA: TGTGCCAGCAGCCAAGACGGATTTATGGGCTACACCTTC. Translating it yields CASSQDGFMGYTF.

The CDR3 sequence is CASSQAGLNSNQPQHF. DNA of the CDR3: TGTGCCAGCAGCCAAGCGGGACTGAATAGCAATCAGCCCCAGCATTTT. The rearrangement uses TRBV7-2 and TRBJ1-5, with D possibly matching TRBD1 (5 bases). The germline V gene has CDR1 SGHTA and CDR2 FQGNSA. V lost 5 bases to trimming and J lost 0 bases, with 14 bases between them. The CDR3 loop spans 16 amino acids.

J is TRBJ1-1 and V is TRBV19; possibly TRBD1 for D (5 bases). Trimming stripped 5 bases from V and 1 base from J, with 8 bases between. CDR1 and CDR2 (germline): LNHDA, SQIVND (reference sequence). The CDR3 consists of 13 residues. CDR3 nucleotides: TGTGCCAGTAGTGCGGGACCGAACACTGAAGCTTTCTTT. Translating gives CASSAGPNTEAFF. Based on the CDR3 plus reference TRBV19 and TRBJ1-1, the full variable domain is DGGITQSPKYLFRKEGQNVTLSCEQNLNHDAMYWYRQDPGQGLRLIYYSQIVNDFQKGDIAEGYSVSREKKESFPLTVTSAQKNPTAFYLCASSAGPNTEAFFGQGTRLTVV.

For the CDR3, the DNA is TGTGCCAGCACCCCCTCGAGCGGGCCGACCTACGAGCAGTACGTC. Its protein product is CASTPSSGPTYEQYV. The V and J genes are TRBV6-5 and TRBJ2-7; D is possibly TRBD2 (6 bases). This CDR3 is built from 15 residues. Deletions cut 7 bases from V and 2 bases from J, with 18 bases between. Germline CDR1 MNHEY, CDR2 SVGAGI.

This clone was found a few times. The V call is TRBV6-2 or TRBV6-3, the J call TRBJ2-1; TRBD2 matches at 13 bases. The junction had 1 base not matched to a gene; V was cut back by 2 bases and J by 6 bases. CDR1 is MNHEY and CDR2 is SVGEGT in the germline V gene. The CDR3 is 15 residues long. In DNA, the CDR3 is TGTGCCAGCAGTTACCGACTAGCGGGGGGCAATGAGCAGTTCTTC. As protein: CASSYRLAGGNEQFF.

This clone has only one observation. The V gene is TRBV7-9, the J gene TRBJ2-3; 9 bases map to TRBD1. The CDR3 spans 15 residues. Trimming took 6 bases from V and 3 from J; bases not matched to a gene: 7. Germline V gene lookup returns CDR1 SEHNR and CDR2 FQNEAQ (reference sequence). The CDR3 sequence: CASSRQGGRTDTQYF. CDR3 nucleotide sequence: TGTGCCAGCAGTAGACAGGGGGGCCGAACAGATACGCAGTATTTT.

The CDR3 is CASRPGQGKSDTQYF. CDR3 nucleotide sequence: TGCGCCAGCAGACCGGGACAGGGTAAATCAGATACGCAGTATTTT. This chain connects TRBV5-1 to TRBJ2-3; 9 bases line up with TRBD1. Trimming cost V 5 bases and J 4 bases; bases outside gene matches: 8. Per the germline V gene, CDR1 is SGHRS and CDR2 is YFSETQ. This CDR3 has 15 amino acids.

This rearrangement joins TRBV6-5 to TRBJ2-5; D possibly corresponds to TRBD1 (6 bases). The CDR3 loop spans 13 amino acids. In germline, CDR1 is MNHEY, CDR2 SVGAGI. V was clipped by 6 bases and J by 4 bases, with 12 bases between them. CDR3 DNA: TGTGCCAGCAGGCTAACAGGGATAGAGACCCAGTACTTC. Encoded protein: CASRLTGIETQYF.

The J gene is TRBJ1-6, the V gene TRBV5-4, with unresolved D. V shed 4 bases and J shed 7 bases, with 12 bases lying between them. Germline-derived CDR1 and CDR2 are SGHNT and YYREEE (reference sequence). The CDR3 spans 14 residues. As DNA, the CDR3 is TGTGCCAGCAGCACCGCCGGGAACAATTCACCCCTCCACTTT. Encoded protein: CASSTAGNNSPLHF.

This clone was seen only once. V and J are TRBV2 and TRBJ1-6, with D uncertain. From germline, CDR1 is SNHLY and CDR2 FYNNEI. V lost 1 base and J 0 bases, leaving 4 bases between the germline ends. There are 15 residues in the CDR3. The CDR3 nucleotides read TGTGCCAGCAGTGAAGGGGGCTCCTATAATTCACCCCTCCACTTT. It codes for CASSEGGSYNSPLHF.

The rearrangement links TRBV18 to TRBJ1-5; D gene unclear. Trimming cost V 2 bases and J 8 bases, with 10 bases left between them. The CDR3 is 13 residues long. CDR1 and CDR2 (germline): KGHSH, LQKENI. CDR3 DNA: TGTGCCAGCTCACCAACTCTGGGTGAGCCCCAGCATTTT. Residues: CASSPTLGEPQHF.

The chain joins TRBV4-1 to TRBJ2-1; 9 bases align to TRBD1. Germline CDR1 reads MGHRA; CDR2 reads YSYEKL. J lost 5 bases, V lost 1 base, and 9 bases had no gene match. The CDR3 length is 17 residues. CDR3 DNA sequence: TGCGCCAGCAGCCAAGTCACAGGGGGCCGAGATGACAATGAGCAGTTCTTC. Translated: CASSQVTGGRDDNEQFF.

The gene calls are TRBV7-9 and TRBJ1-1; the D is unclear. Germline CDR1 and CDR2: SEHNR and FQNEAQ (reference sequence). There are 14 residues in the CDR3. Trimming pared 0 bases from V and 5 bases from J, leaving 10 bases between. The chain's CDR3 is CASSLAPPGTEAFF. The CDR3 DNA sequence: TGTGCCAGCAGCTTAGCCCCTCCGGGGACTGAAGCTTTCTTT.

The sample holds one count of this clone. CDR3 residues: CASSVEPAGGWETQYF. The DNA of the CDR3 is TGTGCCAGCAGCGTAGAGCCAGCGGGGGGCTGGGAGACCCAGTACTTC. The chain employs TRBV9 and TRBJ2-5; 9 bases are shared with TRBD2. J lost 5 bases, V lost 0 bases, and 8 bases had no gene match. From germline, CDR1 is SGDLS and CDR2 YYNGEE. CDR3 length equals 16 residues.

The rearrangement links TRBV11-2 to TRBJ2-5; D not resolved. The V and J ends lost 1 base and 6 bases respectively, with 6 bases between them. CDR1 is SGHAT and CDR2 is FQNNGV in the germline V gene. The CDR3 extends over 12 amino acids. Here the CDR3 DNA reads TGTGCCAGCAGCTTAGGGATCCAGACCCAGTACTTC. Protein product: CASSLGIQTQYF.